This TCR beta chain came from a study of OX40 agonist ivuxolimab in advanced cancers. Turning to the overall study: Ivuxolimab was an agonistic, fully human IgG2 monoclonal antibody directed against OX40 (CD134), a costimulatory receptor. The point of sequencing TCRbeta in the periphery was to test whether ivuxolimab changed TCR sequence diversity and drove clonal T-cell expansion. The paper covers the monotherapy dose-escalation part of the phase I ivuxolimab trial, which included N ≈ 52 patients. The dose-escalation cohort was almost 85% male with a mean age of 60 years, ranging from roughly 23 to 79. Three dose-escalation patients achieved partial responses, one with hepatocellular carcinoma and two with cutaneous melanoma. Among the roughly 54 dose-escalation patients, 19 had hepatocellular carcinoma, approximately 15 melanoma, 9 renal cell carcinoma and 9 head and neck cancer. Intravenous ivuxolimab was administered to patients every 2 weeks at six dose levels: 0.01, 0.1, 0.3, 1.5, 3 and 10 mg/kg. Prior anti-PD-1, anti-PD-L1 or anti-CTLA-4 therapy was permitted, and checkpoint inhibitors had been received by around 39% of dose-escalation patients. Findings and caveats that apply to the study as a whole: Low levels of normalized T-cell clonal expansion were also seen in some patients who did not respond. Antigen specificity was not determined for the clonally expanded peripheral T cells. After ivuxolimab, expanded clones were on average more numerous among CD8+ T cells than among CD4+ T cells. At doses from 0.1 to 3.0 mg/kg, clonal expansion was seen in both CD4+ and CD8+ blood T cells between baseline and week 6. Partial responders in the 0.1-3.0 mg/kg groups had among the lowest normalized peripheral clonal expansion, especially among CD8+ T cells.

Genomic DNA was extracted from sorted cells for sequencing of the TCRbeta CDR3 region. TCRbeta CDR3 regions were sequenced using the immunoSEQ Assay. TCRdb obtained this table from immuneACCESS and retained in-frame rearrangements with V and J assigned. These tables miss some clones; where compared with another copy, unresolved V genes account for less than half of the shortfall, and the remainder is unexplained. Within this sample are some 74,000 clones, with 91% of them counted one time only. Of the sample, about 1% is held by the ten largest clones. Concerning this clone itself: Its antigen is unknown. Qualities for individual bases were not recorded, and no much larger clone is one base off.

The trial excluded patients who had a history of autoimmune disease or were on systemic immunosuppression. Peripheral blood for TCR sequencing was drawn from every dose cohort at baseline, at cycle 4 day 1 and at cycle 7 day 1. Samples came from an open-label, multicenter, first-in-human phase I dose-escalation trial of ivuxolimab. Adults with locally advanced or metastatic head and neck squamous cell, hepatocellular, melanoma or renal cell carcinoma were enrolled in the trial. Before TCR sequencing, CD4+ and CD8+ T cells were separately sorted from peripheral blood. Material: CD4+ or CD8+ T cells sorted from blood, obtained in a trial of the OX40 agonist ivuxolimab. This receptor was identified in an adult with an advanced solid tumor such as melanoma, head and neck, liver or kidney cancer.

The CDR3 here reads CASSLGAPGTKETQYF. DNA sequence: TGTGCCAGCAGCTTGGGTGCCCCCGGGACTAAGGAGACCCAGTACTTC. The chain uses TRBV5-4 and TRBJ2-5; the central 7 bases match TRBD2. The CDR3 measures 16 amino acids from cysteine to phenylalanine. Only the CDR3 DNA stays, 48 bases, in frame from base 1. CDR1 and CDR2 are read off the germline V gene (reference sequence) as SGHNT and YYREEE. Here V drops 0 bases and J drops 5 bases, and the junction holds 10 bases not matched to any gene.